This TCR beta chain emerged from a study of T cell repertoires in cytomegalovirus infection (dated by TCRdb to about 2019). Regarding the study in general: Donor HLA type was relevant to the analysis, as public TCR beta signatures indicated carriage of CMV infection together with the matching HLA type. Here is what the overall study found, with its caveats: The ex vivo response was dominated by HLA-C-restricted CMV-specific TCR beta clonotypes, which also provided the single most frequent clonotype in two of eight donors. In both this cohort and an independent roughly 400-donor cohort, the cumulative frequency of public TCR beta family members distinguished carriers of CMV infection plus the relevant HLA type.

Sequencing took place on an Illumina HiSeq 1500. Starting from the raw public reads, TCRdb applied fastp trimming at Q25, assembled clones with MiXCR and retained in-frame beta chains. Each CDR3 protein gets just one entry, which takes the most common genes and DNA from the rows behind it. The sample table contains some 700,000 distinct CDR3 sequences; only one count was recorded for about a third of them. The ten largest account for more than 2.5% of the sample. Comments on this clonotype: Which antigen it targets is not known. Base qualities are not recorded, but no much larger clone differs from it by a single base.

Measured from the cysteine to the phenylalanine, the CDR3 is 14 residues long. The retained sequence is limited to the CDR3, 42 bases, with the frame set at the first base. According to the germline V gene, CDR1 reads MNHEY and CDR2 reads SVGEGT. A distance of 7 bases separates the germline ends of V and J, which lose 2 bases and 0 bases respectively. The TCR was taken from a human donor in good health (CMV status not recorded). Some clones in this sample may be carry-over from other donors' samples. The sample consisted of PBMCs. The chain joins TRBV6-2 or TRBV6-3 to TRBJ1-1, with the D gene call left open. At the DNA level, the sequence is TGTGCCAGCAGTTACCCCTCATTGAACACTGAAGCTTTCTTT. This sequence encodes CASSYPSLNTEAFF.